In its sample, the clone carrying this T cell receptor (beta chain) was seen many times. TCRdb reanalysed the 5' RACE reads using MiXCR and keeps one entry per CDR3 protein. There are just under 40,000 distinct CDR3 sequences in the sample; around 7.2% occur only once, and around 5% lies in the top ten. The entry originates in a study of neurological immune-mediated disorders. The V end lost 6 bases, the J end lost 4 bases, and 16 bases lay between the germline ends. The CDR3 loop spans 14 amino acids. Germline V CDR1 and CDR2: DFQATT, SNEGSKA (reference sequence). Specimen: CD4+ T cells from blood. The receptor was derived from a man aged 50 to 59 in good health. The chain combines TRBV20-1 with TRBJ1-5; maybe TRBD1 (5 bases). CDR3 bases: TGCAGTGCCTGCGGGGGAAGTAAGAATCAGCCCCAGCATTTT. Amino acids: CSACGGSKNQPQHF.